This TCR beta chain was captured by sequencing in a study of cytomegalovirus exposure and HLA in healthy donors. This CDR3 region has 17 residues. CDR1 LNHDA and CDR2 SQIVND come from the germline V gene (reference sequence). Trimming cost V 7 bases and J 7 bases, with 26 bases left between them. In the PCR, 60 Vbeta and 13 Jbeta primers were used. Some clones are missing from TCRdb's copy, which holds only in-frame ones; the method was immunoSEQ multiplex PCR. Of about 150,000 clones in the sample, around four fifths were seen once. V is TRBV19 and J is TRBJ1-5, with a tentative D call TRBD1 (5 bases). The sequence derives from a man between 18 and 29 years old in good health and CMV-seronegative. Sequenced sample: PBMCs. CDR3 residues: CASTYKPQGRGEQPQHF. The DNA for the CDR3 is TGTGCCAGTACTTATAAGCCCCAGGGAAGGGGCGAGCAGCCCCAGCATTTT.